This paragraph covers one TCR beta chain sequence. These data belong to a study of blood T cell repertoires in COVID-19. Study summary: Both acute and convalescent COVID-19 samples were obtained from the United States, Italy and Spain. The analysed material was cDNA or gDNA that came from T cells, B-cell-depleted T cells, or PBMCs.

Produced via immunoSEQ multiplex PCR; TCRdb's table is partial and in-frame only. This sample yields a few hundred thousand clones, of which around 89% are seen a single time; about 12% belongs to the top ten. Material for sequencing was peripheral blood. The origin of this receptor is a woman between 45 and 60 years old with COVID-19, enrolled during active disease.

DNA of the CDR3: TGTGCCAGCAGTGAAGCGACTAGCGAGGTTGAGCAGTTCTTC. Its translation is CASSEATSEVEQFF. The gene calls are TRBV6-1 and TRBJ2-1; 8 nucleotides agree with TRBD2. V was clipped by 0 bases and J by 9 bases; unmatched bases: 4. Germline-derived CDR1 and CDR2 are MNHNS and SASEGT. The CDR3 has 14 residues.